A selection of T cell receptor beta chains follows, all from one sample in a study of CD8+CD57+ T cells in acquired aplastic anemia. MiXCR, applied by TCRdb to the reads, yields one record per CDR3 protein. The sample consists of some 290,000 distinct CDR3 sequences, approximately 56% of them appearing once. The specimen was sorted CD4+, CD8+, or CD8+CD57+ T cells (not recorded which) from PBMCs. These receptors were taken from a human donor with severe aplastic anemia or a healthy control (not recorded which). The CDR3 runs from the conserved cysteine through the conserved F or W. The order of the fields is clone size, J gene, D gene, V gene, CDR3 DNA, CDR3 protein. D genes are given only for firm matches. A row's size may be missing; if present it is once, few, many or a size class.

abundance: NA
j_gene: TRBJ1-1
d_gene: NA
v_gene: TRBV5-1
CDR3nt: TGCGCCAGCAGCTTGGTTTCAGGGGTGAACACTGAAGCTTTCTTT
CDR3aa: CASSLVSGVNTEAFF

abundance: many
j_gene: TRBJ1-5
d_gene: NA
v_gene: TRBV14
CDR3nt: TGTGCCAGCAGCCAATTCCATAGACAGCCCCAGCATTTT
CDR3aa: CASSQFHRQPQHF

abundance: NA
j_gene: TRBJ2-5
d_gene: TRBD1
v_gene: TRBV20-1
CDR3nt: TGCAGTGCTAGACTCGACAGGGAGAAGACCCAGTACTTC
CDR3aa: CSARLDREKTQYF

abundance: NA
j_gene: TRBJ1-6
d_gene: TRBD1
v_gene: TRBV7-2
CDR3nt: TGTGCCAGCAACTATGAAGGACAGGGCAGATCACCCCTCCACTTT
CDR3aa: CASNYEGQGRSPLHF

abundance: many
j_gene: TRBJ2-5
d_gene: NA
v_gene: TRBV6-1
CDR3nt: TGTGCCAGCAGCCCGCTAGGCCCAGGTGTGACCCAGTACTTC
CDR3aa: CASSPLGPGVTQYF

abundance: NA
j_gene: TRBJ1-1
d_gene: TRBD1
v_gene: TRBV9
CDR3nt: TGTGCCAGCAGCTTTTTGGGGACAGGGGGTTACACTGAAGCTTTCTTT
CDR3aa: CASSFLGTGGYTEAFF

abundance: NA
j_gene: TRBJ1-1
d_gene: NA
v_gene: TRBV15
CDR3nt: TGTGCCACCAGCAGAGTGGGTGAGGCTGAAGCTTTCTTT
CDR3aa: CATSRVGEAEAFF

abundance: many
j_gene: TRBJ2-5
d_gene: TRBD1
v_gene: TRBV5-1
CDR3nt: TGCGCCAGCAGCTGGAACCTCGGGACAGGGCAAGAGACCCAGTACTTC
CDR3aa: CASSWNLGTGQETQYF

abundance: NA
j_gene: TRBJ2-7
d_gene: NA
v_gene: TRBV5-1
CDR3nt: TGCGCCAGCAGCTTGGACGGTCGAACCTACGAGCAGTACTTC
CDR3aa: CASSLDGRTYEQYF

abundance: NA
j_gene: TRBJ2-3
d_gene: TRBD1
v_gene: TRBV24-1
CDR3nt: TGTGCCACCAGTGATCCGGGACAGGGGAAGACAGATACGCAGTATTTT
CDR3aa: CATSDPGQGKTDTQYF

abundance: few
j_gene: TRBJ2-7
d_gene: TRBD2
v_gene: TRBV5-1
CDR3nt: TGCGCCAGCAGCACAGGGACTAGTGCGTACGAGCAGTACTTC
CDR3aa: CASSTGTSAYEQYF

abundance: many
j_gene: TRBJ2-2
d_gene: NA
v_gene: TRBV6-5
CDR3nt: TGTGCCAGCAGACTACAGGGGAGGACCGGGGAGCTGTTTTTT
CDR3aa: CASRLQGRTGELFF

abundance: many
j_gene: TRBJ2-5
d_gene: TRBD2
v_gene: TRBV7-3
CDR3nt: TGTGCCAGCAGCTTAGGACTAGCGGGGGGGACGAAAGAGACCCAGTACTTC
CDR3aa: CASSLGLAGGTKETQYF

abundance: NA
j_gene: TRBJ2-7
d_gene: NA
v_gene: TRBV10-2
CDR3nt: TGCGCCAGCAGCGTAGCGGACCAGTCCTACGAGCAGTACTTC
CDR3aa: CASSVADQSYEQYF

abundance: once
j_gene: TRBJ2-2
d_gene: NA
v_gene: TRBV15
CDR3nt: TGTGCCACCAGCAGGAGGGATACCGGGGAGCTGTTTTTT
CDR3aa: CATSRRDTGELFF

abundance: many
j_gene: TRBJ1-2
d_gene: NA
v_gene: TRBV6-1
CDR3nt: TGTGCCAGCAGTGAAAGGCGGAACTATGGCTACACCTTC
CDR3aa: CASSERRNYGYTF

abundance: NA
j_gene: TRBJ2-2
d_gene: NA
v_gene: TRBV2
CDR3nt: TGTGCCAGCAGGGAGAACCTACCGGAGCTGTTTTTT
CDR3aa: CASRENLPELFF

abundance: NA
j_gene: TRBJ2-5
d_gene: TRBD2
v_gene: TRBV7-3
CDR3nt: TGTGCCAGCAGCCCGGGACTAGCGGAGACCCAGTACTTC
CDR3aa: CASSPGLAETQYF

abundance: NA
j_gene: TRBJ2-7
d_gene: TRBD1
v_gene: TRBV9
CDR3nt: TGTGCCAGCAGCCCGCGGACGGGACAGGGTGCCTACGAGCAGTACTTC
CDR3aa: CASSPRTGQGAYEQYF

abundance: many
j_gene: TRBJ2-6
d_gene: TRBD1
v_gene: TRBV19
CDR3nt: TGTGCCAGTAGTACCTCCCCCGGGACAGGGGACTCTGGGGCCAACGTCCTGACTTTC
CDR3aa: CASSTSPGTGDSGANVLTF

abundance: few
j_gene: TRBJ1-5
d_gene: NA
v_gene: TRBV30
CDR3nt: TGTGCCTGGAGTGTTTCGGGGAGTCAGCCCCAGCATTTT
CDR3aa: CAWSVSGSQPQHF

abundance: once
j_gene: TRBJ1-2
d_gene: TRBD1
v_gene: TRBV4-1
CDR3nt: TGCGCCAGCAGCCATGGACAGGGGCCTAACTATGGCTACACCTTC
CDR3aa: CASSHGQGPNYGYTF

abundance: once
j_gene: TRBJ2-3
d_gene: TRBD1
v_gene: TRBV5-5
CDR3nt: TGTGCCAGCAGCTTAGGGCTAGGGGGCGATACGCAGTATTTT
CDR3aa: CASSLGLGGDTQYF

abundance: many
j_gene: TRBJ2-1
d_gene: TRBD2
v_gene: TRBV24-1
CDR3nt: TGTGCCACCAGTGATCCAAGCGGGGAATCCTACAATGAGCAGTTCTTC
CDR3aa: CATSDPSGESYNEQFF

abundance: many
j_gene: TRBJ1-2
d_gene: NA
v_gene: TRBV12-3/TRBV12-4
CDR3nt: TGTGCCAGCAGCCCGGGGGCCGGCGGCTACACCTTC
CDR3aa: CASSPGAGGYTF

abundance: few
j_gene: TRBJ2-5
d_gene: NA
v_gene: TRBV2
CDR3nt: TGTGCCAGCAGTTTTAGGGGGGAAGAGACCCAGTACTTC
CDR3aa: CASSFRGEETQYF